These 25 T cell receptor beta chains came from one sample sequenced in a study of post-analysis software for immune sequencing data. The study, taken as a whole, reports: Among four or five TRBV segments more frequent in patients than controls were TRBV5-6, TRBV5-1 and TRBV20-1.

Incorporated into the TCR beta cDNA libraries were unique molecular identifiers, which served to reduce PCR and sequencing biases. A single record per CDR3 protein comes from TCRdb applying MiXCR to the PCR reads. The data hold 450,000 to 650,000 distinct CDR3 sequences, with around 47% observed a single time. Antigens for these TCRs are unknown. Sequencing was done on a sample of blood. These receptors originate from a girl between 10 and 17 years old with multiple sclerosis.

This clonotype was picked up many times. The genes are TRBV2 and TRBJ2-5; D remains unclear. CDR3 size: 14 residues. V gave up 8 bases and J gave up 5 bases, with 18 bases separating them. CDR1 and CDR2 from the germline V gene are SNHLY and FYNNEI. CDR3 bases: TGTGCCAGCGCCCGCGGATCCCCCCAGGAGACCCAGTACTTC. It yields the protein CASARGSPQETQYF. Combining the CDR3 with reference TRBV2 and TRBJ2-5 gives the whole variable domain EPEVTQTPSHQVTQMGQEVILRCVPISNHLYFYWYRQILGQKVEFLVSFYNNEISEKSEIFDDQFSVERPDGSNFTLKIRSTKLEDSAMYFCASARGSPQETQYFGPGTRLLVL.

This clonotype came up a few times. J is TRBJ2-1 and V is TRBV7-9; D unclear. This CDR3 spans 15 amino acids. Germline CDR1 is SEHNR and CDR2 is FQNEAQ (reference sequence). The V and J ends lost 7 bases and 0 bases respectively, with 13 bases between them. The CDR3 sequence: CASTQGYNSYNEQFF. The CDR3 region has the DNA TGTGCCAGCACCCAAGGATACAACTCCTACAATGAGCAGTTCTTC.

The V and J genes are TRBV7-3 and TRBJ2-3, with TRBD2 matching 9 bases. This CDR3 region has 17 residues. J gave up 5 bases and V 3 bases, and 12 bases lay outside the gene matches. CDR1 is SGHTA, CDR2 FQGTGA, per germline. The CDR3 loop is CASSFLRRGGVKDTQYF. Here the CDR3 DNA reads TGTGCCAGCAGCTTCCTTAGGCGGGGGGGCGTTAAAGATACGCAGTATTTT.

This clonotype has a handful of counts. The chain joins TRBV20-1 to TRBJ2-7, with D unclear. The CDR3 loop spans 14 amino acids. Trimming cost V 3 bases and J 2 bases, with 14 bases left between them. Germline assignment: CDR1 DFQATT and CDR2 SNEGSKA (reference sequence). CDR3 protein: CSASELLRTYEQYF. The CDR3 DNA sequence: TGCAGTGCTAGTGAACTCCTTAGGACCTACGAGCAGTACTTC.

This rearrangement joins TRBV20-1 to TRBJ2-7; TRBD1 agrees at 8 bases. Germline values: CDR1 DFQATT, CDR2 SNEGSKA (reference sequence). V lost 4 bases, J lost 2 bases, and 7 bases stayed unmatched. This CDR3 has 14 residues. CDR3 bases: TGCAGTGCTATTGGGACAGGTTTTACCTACGAGCAGTACTTC. It is translated as CSAIGTGFTYEQYF.

The chain carries TRBV14 and TRBJ2-3; TRBD2 matches at 8 bases. This CDR3 has 16 amino acids. Germline CDR1 and CDR2: SGHDN and FVKESK. The V segment lost 4 bases and the J segment 4 bases; nucleotides outside the gene matches: 10. For the CDR3, the DNA is TGTGCCAGCAGCCCCGGCCCGGGAGGGCCCGCAGATACGCAGTATTTT. Its protein product is CASSPGPGGPADTQYF.

The rearrangement links TRBV7-2 to TRBJ2-7; 14 bases fit TRBD2. Germline lookup yields CDR1 SGHTA and CDR2 FQGNSA. The CDR3 is made up of 18 amino acids. J gave up 3 bases and V 5 bases, and 12 bases lay outside the gene matches. The CDR3 DNA is TGTGCCAGCAGCCCGAAAGCGACTAGCGGGGGGGCTTTCTACGAGCAGTACTTC. Its protein product is CASSPKATSGGAFYEQYF.

The chain combines TRBV12-3 or TRBV12-4 with TRBJ2-4, with a tentative D call TRBD2 (6 bases). With the DNA end fitting TRBJ2-5 better, the J assignment may be wrong. The CDR3 covers 15 residues. The DNA of the CDR3 is TGTGCCAGCAGTTTGAAGTTGGGACTGCAAGAGACCCAGTACTTC. The encoded protein is CASSLKLGLQETQYF.

The V and J genes are TRBV20-1 and TRBJ2-3; either TRBD1 or TRBD2 may fit D (5 bases each). The CDR3 extends over 13 amino acids. Trimming shortened V by 3 bases and J by 4 bases, and 11 bases separated the two germline ends. Germline assignment: CDR1 DFQATT and CDR2 SNEGSKA (reference sequence). The CDR3 region has the DNA TGCAGTGCTAGGAGTTTGGGGGCAGATACGCAGTATTTT. This encodes CSARSLGADTQYF.

The chain has TRBV12-3 or TRBV12-4 and TRBJ2-7; a weak D match, TRBD2 (6 bases). Trimming took off 5 bases at V and 5 bases at J, with 19 bases between the two ends. This CDR3 contains 15 residues. This CDR3 is CASSHRGVEVHEQYF. The CDR3 DNA sequence: TGTGCCAGCAGTCACCGCGGGGTAGAGGTCCACGAGCAGTACTTC.

The chain employs TRBV9 and TRBJ1-2, with 7 bases lining up with TRBD1. The CDR3 has 14 amino acids. Germline loops: CDR1 SGDLS, CDR2 YYNGEE. The junction had 2 bases not matched to a gene; V was cut back by 0 bases and J by 3 bases. CDR3 protein: CASSVETGDYGYTF. Written as DNA, the CDR3 is TGTGCCAGCAGCGTAGAAACAGGGGACTATGGCTACACCTTC.

This rearrangement joins TRBV6-5 to TRBJ2-7; the D call may be TRBD1 or TRBD2 (6 bases each). This CDR3 is 15 amino acids long. Trimming left V 4 bases short and J 0 bases short, with 13 bases between. Per germline, CDR1 MNHEY and CDR2 SVGAGI. CDR3: CASSLTGAPSYEQYF. The CDR3 coding sequence is TGTGCCAGCAGTTTAACGGGGGCACCCTCCTACGAGCAGTACTTC.

The rearrangement uses TRBV7-2 and TRBJ2-1; D gene ambiguous. V lost 5 bases and J 8 bases, leaving 10 bases between the germline ends. From germline, CDR1 is SGHTA and CDR2 FQGNSA. There are 12 residues in the CDR3. Here the CDR3 reads CASSPPMHEQFF. CDR3 sequence (DNA): TGTGCCAGCAGCCCCCCAATGCATGAGCAGTTCTTC.

CDR3 sequence (DNA): TGTGCCAGCAGCTTAGCGGGAGTGATCGAGCAGTACTTC. Translating it yields CASSLAGVIEQYF. The chain links TRBV7-9 to TRBJ2-5, with a weak D call TRBD2 (5 bases). The J call may be mistaken, given a closer DNA end match to TRBJ2-7. The CDR3 extends over 13 amino acids. Germline loops: CDR1 SEHNR, CDR2 FQNEAQ (reference sequence).

The chain couples TRBV12-3 or TRBV12-4 to TRBJ2-7; D may match TRBD1 or TRBD2 (6 bases each). Trimming cost V 3 bases and J 3 bases, with 15 bases left between them. This CDR3 contains 15 residues. DNA for the CDR3: TGTGCCAGCAGTTTGATCTTAGGGGGGCTCTACGAGCAGTACTTC. Its protein product is CASSLILGGLYEQYF.

This clonotype showed up just a few times. V gene TRBV29-1 combines with J gene TRBJ2-5; D gene uncertain. CDR3 length: 11 amino acids. V was pared by 8 bases and J by 5 bases, with 12 bases between. Germline-derived CDR1 and CDR2 are SQVTM and ANQGSEA. The CDR3 bases are TGCAGCCACTCCCGATCGGAGACCCAGTACTTC. Encoded protein: CSHSRSETQYF.

The sample holds a few counts of this clonotype. The chain carries TRBV12-3 or TRBV12-4 and TRBJ2-7, with D possibly TRBD1 on 5 matching bases. The V and J ends lost 0 bases and 0 bases respectively, with 15 bases between them. The CDR3 loop spans 17 amino acids. The CDR3 sequence is CASSLASREPFSYEQYF. The CDR3 DNA follows: TGTGCCAGCAGTTTAGCGTCCAGGGAACCCTTCTCCTACGAGCAGTACTTC.

The V and J genes are TRBV5-1 and TRBJ2-2; 9 bases are shared with TRBD2. Germline V gives CDR1 SGHRS, CDR2 YFSETQ. J lost 7 bases, V lost 2 bases, and 6 bases had no gene match. CDR3 size: 15 residues. The CDR3 bases are TGCGCCAGCAGCTTTAGCGGGAGTGACGGCGGGGAGCTGTTTTTT. Protein: CASSFSGSDGGELFF.

This clonotype was seen more than once but under ten times. This sequence joins TRBV9 and TRBJ2-5, with 7 bases identical to TRBD1. This CDR3 is 16 amino acids long. CDR1 and CDR2 (germline): SGDLS, YYNGEE. Unmatched junction bases numbered 8, after V lost 3 bases and J lost 0 bases. Here the CDR3 reads CASSAPTGWDQETQYF. The CDR3 DNA reads TGTGCCAGCAGCGCCCCGACAGGGTGGGACCAAGAGACCCAGTACTTC.

CDR3 amino acids: CASSEGGSNEKLFF. CDR3 bases: TGTGCCAGCAGTGAGGGGGGGTCTAATGAAAAACTGTTTTTT. The chain recombines TRBV12-3 or TRBV12-4 with TRBJ1-4, with D perhaps TRBD1 (6 bases). The CDR3 length is 14 residues. V lost 5 bases and J lost 3, with 10 bases in between.

This clonotype was counted only a few times. The chain has TRBV20-1 and TRBJ2-7; D gene ambiguous. Germline V CDR1 and CDR2: DFQATT, SNEGSKA (reference sequence). Trimming took off 7 bases at V and 1 base at J, with 11 bases between the two ends. The CDR3 consists of 12 residues. This CDR3 is CSGGESSYEQYF. CDR3 in DNA: TGCAGTGGTGGAGAGAGTTCCTACGAGCAGTACTTC.

This clonotype was seen a few times. The junction and the germline gene differ at one end; a read error may be behind it. The chain has TRBV7-7 and TRBJ2-7; the D gene could be TRBD1 or TRBD2 (5 bases each). The CDR3 extends over 15 amino acids. The germline gives CDR1 SSHAT, CDR2 FNYEAQ (reference sequence). This CDR3 is CASSPGADGAYEQYF. DNA of the CDR3: TGTGCTAGCAGCCCCGGGGCAGACGGAGCCTACGAGCAGTACTTC.

This chain joins TRBV4-1 and TRBJ1-5; D call uncertain. V was pared by 0 bases and J by 4 bases, with 10 bases between. Germline CDR1 MGHRA, CDR2 YSYEKL. The CDR3 consists of 15 residues. The CDR3 bases are TGCGCCAGCAGCCAAGAACGTCTTAATAATCAGCCCCAGCATTTT. It encodes CASSQERLNNQPQHF.

The chain carries TRBV20-1 and TRBJ2-5; D uncertain. V lost 6 bases to trimming and J lost 1 base, with 12 bases between them. The CDR3 is 13 residues long. CDR1 is DFQATT and CDR2 is SNEGSKA in the germline V gene (reference sequence). This CDR3 is CSAGNRIQETQYF. The CDR3 bases are TGCAGTGCAGGGAACCGGATCCAAGAGACCCAGTACTTC.

Details on this clonotype: A read error may produce the germline difference seen at one junction end. This sequence joins TRBV7-2 and TRBJ1-4; D is possibly TRBD1 (5 bases). This CDR3 spans 14 amino acids. Per the germline V gene, CDR1 is SGHTA and CDR2 is FQGNSA. The CDR3 nucleotides read TGTGCCGGCAGCTTAGGCGGGGGGAATGAAAAACTGTTTTTT. This codes for CAGSLGGGNEKLFF.